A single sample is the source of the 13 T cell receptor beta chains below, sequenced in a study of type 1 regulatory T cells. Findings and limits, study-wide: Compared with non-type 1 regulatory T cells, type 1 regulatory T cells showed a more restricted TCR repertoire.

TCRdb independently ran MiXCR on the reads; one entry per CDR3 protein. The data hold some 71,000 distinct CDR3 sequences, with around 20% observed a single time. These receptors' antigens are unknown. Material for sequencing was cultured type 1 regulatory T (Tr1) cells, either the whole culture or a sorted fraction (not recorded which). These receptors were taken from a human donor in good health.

CDR3 nucleotide sequence: TGTGCCAGCAGCTTAGGCCATGGGGCCAACGTCCTGACTTTC. Translated: CASSLGHGANVLTF. J is TRBJ2-6 and V is TRBV7-2; D is unclear. V was cut by 1 base and J by 3 bases, with 4 bases left in between. The germline CDR1 and CDR2 sequences are SGHTA and FQGNSA. This CDR3 is built from 14 residues. The full variable domain, in which reference TRBV7-2 and TRBJ2-6 provide the parts outside the CDR3, is GAGVSQSPSNKVTEKGKDVELRCDPISGHTALYWYRQSLGQGLEFLIYFQGNSAPDKSGLPSDRFSAERTGGSVSTLTIQRTQQEDSAVYLCASSLGHGANVLTFGAGSRLTVL.

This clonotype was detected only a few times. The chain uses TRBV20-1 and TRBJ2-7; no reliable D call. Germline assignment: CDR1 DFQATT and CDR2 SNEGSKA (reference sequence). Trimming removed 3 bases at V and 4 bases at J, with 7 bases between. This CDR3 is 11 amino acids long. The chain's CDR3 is CSARATYEQYF. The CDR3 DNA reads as TGCAGTGCTAGGGCCACATACGAGCAGTACTTC.

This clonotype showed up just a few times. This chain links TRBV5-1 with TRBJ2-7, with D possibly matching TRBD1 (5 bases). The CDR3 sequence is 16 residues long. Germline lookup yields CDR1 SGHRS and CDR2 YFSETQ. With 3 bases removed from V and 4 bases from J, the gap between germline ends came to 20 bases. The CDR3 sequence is CASSWTLTESRYEQYF. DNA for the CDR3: TGCGCCAGCAGCTGGACACTGACGGAATCTCGGTACGAGCAGTACTTC.

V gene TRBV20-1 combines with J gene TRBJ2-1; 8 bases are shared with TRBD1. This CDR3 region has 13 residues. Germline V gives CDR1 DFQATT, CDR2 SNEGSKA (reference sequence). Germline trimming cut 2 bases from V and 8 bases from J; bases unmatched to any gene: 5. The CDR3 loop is CSARNDRGDEQFF. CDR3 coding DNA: TGCAGTGCTAGAAACGACAGGGGCGATGAGCAGTTCTTC.

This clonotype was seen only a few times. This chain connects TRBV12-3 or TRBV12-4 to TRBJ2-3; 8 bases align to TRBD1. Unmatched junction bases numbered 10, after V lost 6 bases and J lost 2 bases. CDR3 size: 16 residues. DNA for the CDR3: TGTGCCAGCAGCCGCGATGACAGGGGACTCACAGATACGCAGTATTTT. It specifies CASSRDDRGLTDTQYF.

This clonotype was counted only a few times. The CDR3 region is CAISDRGGSYEQYF. CDR3 DNA sequence: TGTGCCATCAGTGACAGGGGAGGCTCCTACGAGCAGTACTTC. This chain connects TRBV10-3 to TRBJ2-7, with D perhaps being TRBD1 or TRBD2 (6 bases each). The CDR3 sequence is 14 residues long. Trimming left V 3 bases short and J 0 bases short, with 9 bases between. CDR1 ENHRY and CDR2 SYGVKD come from the germline V gene.

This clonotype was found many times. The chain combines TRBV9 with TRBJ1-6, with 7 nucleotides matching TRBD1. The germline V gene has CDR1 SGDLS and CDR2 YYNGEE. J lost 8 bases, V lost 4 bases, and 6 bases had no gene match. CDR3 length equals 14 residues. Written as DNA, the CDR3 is TGTGCCAGCAGCCCCCCAGGGGGATATTCACCCCTCCACTTT. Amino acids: CASSPPGGYSPLHF.

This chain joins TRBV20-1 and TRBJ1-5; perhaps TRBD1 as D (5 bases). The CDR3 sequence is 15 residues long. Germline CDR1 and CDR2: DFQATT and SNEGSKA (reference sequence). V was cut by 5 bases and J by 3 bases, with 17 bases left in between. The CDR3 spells CSALVQTEYNQPQHF. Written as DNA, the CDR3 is TGCAGTGCTTTAGTTCAGACAGAATACAATCAGCCCCAGCATTTT.

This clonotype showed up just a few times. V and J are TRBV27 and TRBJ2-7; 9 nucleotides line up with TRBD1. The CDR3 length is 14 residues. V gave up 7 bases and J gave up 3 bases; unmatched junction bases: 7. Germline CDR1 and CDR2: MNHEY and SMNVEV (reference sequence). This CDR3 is CASKTGQGDYEQYF. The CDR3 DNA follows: TGTGCCAGCAAAACGGGACAGGGAGACTACGAGCAGTACTTC.

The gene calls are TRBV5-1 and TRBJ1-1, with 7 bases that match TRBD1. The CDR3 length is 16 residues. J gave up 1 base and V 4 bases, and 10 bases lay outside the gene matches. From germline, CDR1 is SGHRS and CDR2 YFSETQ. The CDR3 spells CASSRRQGRGNTEAFF. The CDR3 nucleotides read TGCGCCAGCAGCCGAAGACAGGGTCGCGGGAACACTGAAGCTTTCTTT.

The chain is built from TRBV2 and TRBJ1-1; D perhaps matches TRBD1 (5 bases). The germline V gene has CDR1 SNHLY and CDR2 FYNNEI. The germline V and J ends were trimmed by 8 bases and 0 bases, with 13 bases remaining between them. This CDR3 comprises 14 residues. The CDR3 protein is CASSPGTVNTEAFF. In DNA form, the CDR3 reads TGTGCCAGCTCACCCGGGACGGTGAACACTGAAGCTTTCTTT. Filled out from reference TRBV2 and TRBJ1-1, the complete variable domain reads EPEVTQTPSHQVTQMGQEVILRCVPISNHLYFYWYRQILGQKVEFLVSFYNNEISEKSEIFDDQFSVERPDGSNFTLKIRSTKLEDSAMYFCASSPGTVNTEAFFGQGTRLTVV.

The CDR3 reads CASSNSMGQPQHF. The CDR3 DNA is TGTGCCAGCAGTAACTCTATGGGCCAGCCCCAGCATTTT. The genes are TRBV27 and TRBJ1-5, with unresolved D. The CDR3 consists of 13 residues. V was shortened by 5 bases and J by 7 bases, with 12 bases between the two germline ends. Germline CDR1 and CDR2: MNHEY and SMNVEV (reference sequence).

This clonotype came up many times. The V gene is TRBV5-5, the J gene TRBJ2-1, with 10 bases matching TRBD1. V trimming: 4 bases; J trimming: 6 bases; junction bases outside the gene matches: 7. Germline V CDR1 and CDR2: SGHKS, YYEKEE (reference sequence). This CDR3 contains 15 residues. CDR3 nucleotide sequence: TGTGCCAGCAGCCGAGGGACAGGGGATTTCAATGAGCAGTTCTTC. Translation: CASSRGTGDFNEQFF.